This TCR beta chain was profiled in a study of CXCR3-negative and CXCR3-positive naive CD8 T cells. Germline V CDR1 and CDR2: SEHNR, FQNEAQ (reference sequence). This CDR3 region has 13 residues. Comment on this clonotype: Its cognate antigen is unknown.

The method, 5' RACE with UMI labels, was used to prepare the TRB cDNA libraries. TCRdb re-called the 5' RACE reads and gives one entry per CDR3 protein, without DNA. Here the sample table reports about 92,000 distinct CDR3 sequences. Points from the study as a whole: The naive subsets expressed comparable surface CD5, and the authors inferred TCR strength from TRB CDR3 properties. Whereas both naive subsets had comparably high diversity, memory CD8+ cells had much lower diversity.

Naive CD8+ T cells had a CD45RO-CCR7+CD27+CD95- phenotype. The material sequenced was naive CXCR3- CD8+ T cells from blood. Subset given: CD45RO-CCR7+CD27+CD95- naive CD8+ T cells lacking CXCR3 (TNR3-). The chain links TRBV7-9 to TRBJ2-7. This TCR came from a human donor in good health. Some clones in this sample may be carry-over from other donors' samples. This CDR3 reads CASSQLDVYEQYF. The full variable domain, in which reference TRBV7-9 and TRBJ2-7 provide the parts outside the CDR3, is DTGVSQNPRHKITKRGQNVTFRCDPISEHNRLYWYRQTLGQGPEFLTYFQNEAQLEKSRLLSDRFSAERPKGSFSTLEIQRTEQGDSAMYLCASSQLDVYEQYFGPGTRLTVT.